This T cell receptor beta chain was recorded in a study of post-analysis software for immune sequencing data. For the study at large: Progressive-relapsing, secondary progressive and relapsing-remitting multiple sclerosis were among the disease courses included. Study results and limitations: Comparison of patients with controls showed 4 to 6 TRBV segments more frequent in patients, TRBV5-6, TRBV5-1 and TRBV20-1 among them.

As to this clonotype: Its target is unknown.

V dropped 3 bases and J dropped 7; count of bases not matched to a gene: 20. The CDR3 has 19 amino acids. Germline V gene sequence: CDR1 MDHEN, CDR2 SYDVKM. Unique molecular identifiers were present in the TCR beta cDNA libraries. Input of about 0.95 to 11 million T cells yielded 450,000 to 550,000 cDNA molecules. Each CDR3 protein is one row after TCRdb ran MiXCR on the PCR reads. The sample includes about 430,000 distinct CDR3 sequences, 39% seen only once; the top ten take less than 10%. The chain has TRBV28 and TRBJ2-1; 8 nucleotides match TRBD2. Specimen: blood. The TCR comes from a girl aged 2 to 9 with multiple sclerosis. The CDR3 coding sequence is TGTGCCAGCAGTTTCATGGGTCACTTCAGCGGGAGTAGGATAAATGAGCAGTTCTTC. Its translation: CASSFMGHFSGSRINEQFF.